The 18 T cell receptor beta chains reported below all come from one sample, sequenced in a study of T cells in Graves' hyperthyroidism and ophthalmopathy. RNA transcripts provided the source from which TCR beta CDR3 regions were amplified. HTBI primers were employed in a first-round RT-PCR of the TCR CDR3. TCRdb reanalysed the multiplex PCR reads using MiXCR and keeps one entry per CDR3 protein. The sample has 310,000 or so distinct CDR3 sequences, approximately 15% seen once; the top ten hold over 50%. Material: blood. These receptor sequences come from a woman aged 55-75 years with Graves' ophthalmopathy.

The rearrangement joins TRBV5-1 to TRBJ2-3, with 11 bases aligning to TRBD2. Germline trimming cut 4 bases from V and 2 bases from J; bases unmatched to any gene: 6. The germline gives CDR1 SGHRS, CDR2 YFSETQ. The CDR3 is 16 residues long. CDR3 in DNA: TGCGCCAGCAGCGCCGGACTAGCGGGCCTCACAGATACGCAGTATTTT. Its protein is CASSAGLAGLTDTQYF. The variable domain in full, completed from reference TRBV5-1 and TRBJ2-3, reads KAGVTQTPRYLIKTRGQQVTLSCSPISGHRSVSWYQQTPGQGLQFLFEYFSETQRNKGNFPGRFSGRQFSNSRSEMNVSTLELGDSALYLCASSAGLAGLTDTQYFGPGTRLTVL.

This clonotype was detected many times. This chain connects TRBV9 to TRBJ2-1; tentative D call: TRBD2 (6 bases). The CDR3 totals 15 residues. V gave up 1 base and J gave up 8 bases, with 16 bases separating them. Germline V gives CDR1 SGDLS, CDR2 YYNGEE. This chain's CDR3 is CASSVLDGSRHEQFF. The DNA of the CDR3 is TGTGCCAGCAGCGTACTCGACGGGAGCCGTCATGAGCAGTTCTTC.

This clonotype was seen a handful of times. This chain joins TRBV10-3 and TRBJ2-5; no clear D gene. The germline V gene encodes CDR1 ENHRY and CDR2 SYGVKD. V shed 4 bases and J shed 0 bases, with 9 bases lying between them. This CDR3 has 14 amino acids. The DNA of the CDR3 is TGTGCCATCAGTGTCGGCGGAAACCAAGAGACCCAGTACTTC. Translated, it gives CAISVGGNQETQYF.

In this sample, this clonotype turned up many times. This rearrangement joins TRBV20-1 to TRBJ2-1; TRBD2 matches at 8 bases. V lost 1 base to trimming and J lost 2 bases; unmatched junction nucleotides: 10. The CDR3 totals 17 residues. The V gene's germline CDR1 is DFQATT and CDR2 SNEGSKA (reference sequence). Written as DNA, the CDR3 is TGCAGTGCTAGAGGGTCGGTTCCGGGAGGGCCCTACAATGAGCAGTTCTTC. Translating gives CSARGSVPGGPYNEQFF.

The CDR3 nucleotides are TGTGCCAGCAGTTTATTTATAGCGAATGAGCAGTTCTTC. This gives the protein CASSLFIANEQFF. The chain links TRBV28 to TRBJ2-1; D might be TRBD2 (5 bases). Germline V gene sequence: CDR1 MDHEN, CDR2 SYDVKM. The ends were cut back, 1 base at V and 7 bases at J, with 8 bases in the middle. This CDR3 is built from 13 residues. Together with reference TRBV28 and TRBJ2-1, the CDR3 gives the full variable domain: DVKVTQSSRYLVKRTGEKVFLECVQDMDHENMFWYRQDPGLGLRLIYFSYDVKMKEKGDIPEGYSVSREKKERFSLILESASTNQTSMYLCASSLFIANEQFFGPGTRLTVL.

The chain combines TRBV19 with TRBJ1-5; D unclear. Germline lookup yields CDR1 LNHDA and CDR2 SQIVND (reference sequence). The CDR3 contains 15 residues. The germline V and J ends were trimmed by 5 bases and 3 bases, with 14 bases remaining between them. The CDR3 nucleotides read TGTGCCAGTAGTGGGAGGGCCATCTCCAATCAGCCCCAGCATTTT. The encoded protein is CASSGRAISNQPQHF. Drawing the rest from reference TRBV19 and TRBJ1-5, the complete variable domain is DGGITQSPKYLFRKEGQNVTLSCEQNLNHDAMYWYRQDPGQGLRLIYYSQIVNDFQKGDIAEGYSVSREKKESFPLTVTSAQKNPTAFYLCASSGRAISNQPQHFGDGTRLSIL.

This clonotype was detected a few times. The rearrangement joins TRBV7-9 to TRBJ2-5; no firm D call. There are 15 residues in the CDR3. Germline CDR1 is SEHNR and CDR2 is FQNEAQ (reference sequence). V was shortened by 5 bases and J by 5 bases, with 18 bases between the two germline ends. The CDR3 is CASSPGLCGDETQYF. CDR3 bases: TGTGCCAGCAGCCCGGGCTTATGTGGGGATGAGACCCAGTACTTC.

This clonotype was detected many times. This sequence joins TRBV27 and TRBJ2-7, with D possibly being TRBD2 (5 bases). CDR3 length equals 13 residues. The germline gives CDR1 MNHEY, CDR2 SMNVEV (reference sequence). With 5 bases removed from V and 1 base from J, the gap between germline ends came to 9 bases. CDR3 protein: CASSPGISYEQYF. The CDR3 nucleotides read TGTGCCAGCAGTCCGGGGATTTCCTACGAGCAGTACTTC.

This clonotype was seen many times. The chain uses TRBV18 and TRBJ1-6, with 10 nucleotides matching TRBD1. With 3 bases clipped from V and 9 bases from J, the junction kept 5 bases outside the gene matches. Per germline, CDR1 KGHSH and CDR2 LQKENI. CDR3 length equals 15 residues. This chain's CDR3 is CASSPRRDRGSPLHF. CDR3 DNA: TGTGCCAGCTCACCTCGAAGGGACAGGGGTTCACCCCTCCACTTT.

In the case of this clonotype: This may come from a read error, since a much larger clone is one base off. The CDR3 end shows no conserved phenylalanine or tryptophan, and so a read error is likely. The chain couples TRBV2 to TRBJ1-5; weak D call: TRBD1 (5 bases). The CDR3 has 13 residues. Germline CDR1 reads SNHLY; CDR2 reads FYNNEI. Trimming cost V 7 bases and J 3 bases, with 10 bases left between them. The chain's CDR3 is CASTRDHNQPQHS. The CDR3 region has the DNA TGTGCCAGCACCCGGGACCACAATCAGCCCCAGCATTCT.

This clonotype came up a few times. CDR3 in DNA: TGCGCCAGCAGCTGGGGGGAGCCGGGGAGGCCCCAGCATTTT. This translates into CASSWGEPGRPQHF. V gene TRBV5-1 combines with J gene TRBJ1-5; D might be TRBD1 (5 bases). The CDR3 extends over 14 amino acids. The V end was cut by 3 bases, the J end by 9 bases, with 16 bases between. The germline V gene has CDR1 SGHRS and CDR2 YFSETQ.

In this sample, this clonotype turned up many times. J is TRBJ2-5 and V is TRBV4-3; D possibly corresponds to TRBD1 (6 bases). The germline V and J ends were trimmed by 0 bases and 4 bases, with 6 bases remaining between them. This CDR3 spans 13 amino acids. Germline V gene data show CDR1 as LGHNA and CDR2 as YSLEER. In DNA, the CDR3 is TGCGCCAGCAGCCAAGACAGGGGAGAGACCCAGTACTTC. Amino acid sequence: CASSQDRGETQYF.

This clonotype was counted ten times or more. This chain joins TRBV11-2 and TRBJ2-1, with 15 bases lining up with TRBD2. The length of the CDR3 is 16 residues. The germline CDR1 and CDR2 sequences are SGHAT and FQNNGV. The J segment lost 8 bases and the V segment lost 1 base, leaving 3 bases of the junction unmatched. In DNA form, the CDR3 reads TGTGCCAGCAGCTTAGGGGGACTAGCGGGAGGAGATGAGCAGTTCTTC. Amino acids: CASSLGGLAGGDEQFF.

This clonotype has a handful of counts. Here the CDR3 reads CASAFDSGTTTYNEQFF. In nucleotides, the CDR3 is TGTGCCAGCGCCTTCGACTCCGGGACTACCACATACAATGAGCAGTTCTTC. The chain carries TRBV7-9 and TRBJ2-1; 7 bases map to TRBD2. The CDR3 extends over 17 amino acids. V shed 8 bases, J shed 4 bases, and the junction held 17 bases outside the gene matches. The germline V gene has CDR1 SEHNR and CDR2 FQNEAQ (reference sequence).

As to this clonotype: A much larger clonotype is one base distant, so this may be a read error. The V and J genes are TRBV12-3 or TRBV12-4 and TRBJ1-2, with a weak D call TRBD1 (6 bases). The CDR3 extends over 15 amino acids. CDR3 DNA sequence: TGTGCCAGCAGCGCCCTGGGTGGACAGAGCTATGGCTACGCCTTC. This encodes CASSALGGQSYGYAF.

The CDR3 sequence is CASSLGSGNYYNEQFF. DNA for the CDR3: TGCGCCAGCAGCTTGGGTTCTGGGAATTACTACAATGAGCAGTTCTTC. The chain is built from TRBV5-1 and TRBJ2-1; D is uncertain. Germline V CDR1 and CDR2: SGHRS, YFSETQ. The CDR3 runs 16 residues. Trimming pared 0 bases from V and 3 bases from J, leaving 13 bases between.

This clonotype was seen ten or more times. This rearrangement joins TRBV6-1 to TRBJ1-1; D is ambiguous. V was shortened by 2 bases and J by 1 base, with 8 bases between the two germline ends. This CDR3 has 14 amino acids. Germline V gene lookup returns CDR1 MNHNS and CDR2 SASEGT. The CDR3: CASSESAANTEAFF. CDR3 coding DNA: TGTGCCAGCAGTGAATCGGCAGCGAACACTGAAGCTTTCTTT.

This clonotype has a count of ten or more. The chain couples TRBV7-6 to TRBJ1-4, with D uncertain. Germline-derived CDR1 and CDR2 are SGHVS and FNYEAQ. V lost 1 base, J lost 0 bases, and 18 bases lay in between. The CDR3 extends over 19 amino acids. The DNA for the CDR3 is TGTGCCAGCAGCTTAGATCCCCCTACCCCCTTTGCAACTAATGAAAAACTGTTTTTT. Translated, it gives CASSLDPPTPFATNEKLFF. The full variable domain, in which reference TRBV7-6 and TRBJ1-4 provide the parts outside the CDR3, is GAGVSQSPRYKVTKRGQDVALRCDPISGHVSLYWYRQALGQGPEFLTYFNYEAQQDKSGLPNDRFSAERPEGSISTLTIQRTEQRDSAMYRCASSLDPPTPFATNEKLFFGSGTQLSVL.